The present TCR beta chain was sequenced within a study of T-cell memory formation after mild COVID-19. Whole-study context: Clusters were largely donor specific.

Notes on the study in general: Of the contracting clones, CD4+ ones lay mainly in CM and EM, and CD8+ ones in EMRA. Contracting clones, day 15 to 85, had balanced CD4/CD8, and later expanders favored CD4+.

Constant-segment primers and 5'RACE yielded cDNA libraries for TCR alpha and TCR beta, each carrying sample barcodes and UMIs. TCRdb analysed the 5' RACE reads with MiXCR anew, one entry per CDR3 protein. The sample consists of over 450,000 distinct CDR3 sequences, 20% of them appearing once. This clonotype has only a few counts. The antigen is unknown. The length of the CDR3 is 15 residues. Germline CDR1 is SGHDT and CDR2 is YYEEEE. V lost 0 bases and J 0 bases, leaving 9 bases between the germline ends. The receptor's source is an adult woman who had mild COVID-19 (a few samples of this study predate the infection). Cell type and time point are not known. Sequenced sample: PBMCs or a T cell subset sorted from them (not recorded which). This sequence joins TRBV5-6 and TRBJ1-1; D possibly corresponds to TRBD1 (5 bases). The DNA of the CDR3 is TGTGCCAGCAGCTTGGGGGGGAACATGAACACTGAAGCTTTCTTT. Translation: CASSLGGNMNTEAFF.